The sequence of this T cell receptor (beta chain) was determined in a study of blood T cell repertoires in COVID-19. The overall study: Sample material is recorded as cDNA or gDNA derived from T cells, B-cell-depleted T cells, or PBMCs.

In the authors' workflow: Amplification from reference gene primers served as the basis for estimated nucleated cell counts. The data were produced by immunoSEQ multiplex PCR, yet TCRdb's version contains in-frame clones alone and is incomplete. The V and J calls and clone size are taken from that table; D and trimming were inferred from the DNA. The sample has 30,000 to 45,000 clones; roughly 77% are singletons. The CDR3 has 13 residues. Germline V gene lookup returns CDR1 KGHSH and CDR2 LQKENI. Trimming took off 5 bases at V and 0 bases at J, with 5 bases between the two ends. This clonotype was sampled from a human donor in a cohort sampled during active or convalescent COVID-19. The donor label of this sample is uncertain. The chain uses TRBV18 and TRBJ1-5, with D unclear. Input material: peripheral blood. The CDR3 nucleotides are TGTGCCAGCTCAACAGATAGCAATCAGCCCCAGCATTTT. Translated: CASSTDSNQPQHF.